This TCR beta chain comes out of a study of cytomegalovirus exposure and HLA in healthy donors. Study background: In an earlier analysis, 95 million to 140 million unique TCR beta sequences were found from some 200 million T cells.

With respect to this clone: The antigen is not known. Other DNA variants within this sample encode the same CDR3.

13 Jbeta primers and 60 Vbeta primers were used for the PCR. The method was immunoSEQ multiplex PCR; TCRdb's version includes in-frame clones alone and lacks a portion of them. The sample shows fewer than 200,000 clones, around 80% of them seen only once. The CDR3 has 12 residues. Germline V CDR1 and CDR2: MDHEN, SYDVKM. V lost 4 bases and J 1 base, leaving 5 bases between the germline ends. Study-wide findings and caveats: The later analysis indicated that the majority of CMV-associated TCR beta chains appeared HLA-restricted. The likely origin of a cluster of highly shared sequence variants was a sequencing artifact. Most of the TCR beta V segments (in an earlier analysis) were productive either about 87% or about 30% of the time.

This rearrangement joins TRBV28 to TRBJ2-7, with unresolved D. Specimen: PBMCs. This TCR derives from a woman younger than 35 in good health and CMV-seronegative. DNA for the CDR3: TGTGCCAGCAGTTGGCCGTCCTACGAGCAGTACTTC. Its translation is CASSWPSYEQYF.